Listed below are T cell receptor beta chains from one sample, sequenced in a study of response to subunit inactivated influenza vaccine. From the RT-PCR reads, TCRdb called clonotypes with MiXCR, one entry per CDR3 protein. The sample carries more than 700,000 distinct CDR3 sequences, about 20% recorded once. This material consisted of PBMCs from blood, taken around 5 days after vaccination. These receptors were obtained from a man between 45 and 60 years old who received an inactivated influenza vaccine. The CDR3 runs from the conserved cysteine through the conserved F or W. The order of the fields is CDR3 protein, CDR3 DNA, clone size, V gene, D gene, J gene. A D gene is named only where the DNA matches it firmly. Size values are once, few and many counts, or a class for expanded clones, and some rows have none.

CASSLDLANYGYTF | TGTGCCAGCAGCTTAGATCTTGCTAACTATGGCTACACCTTC | - | TRBV11-2 | - | TRBJ1-2
CSARDISGGTYEQYF | TGCAGTGCTAGAGATATTAGCGGGGGGACCTACGAGCAGTACTTC | few | TRBV20-1 | TRBD2 | TRBJ2-7
CATKDAAYNEQFF | TGTGCCACCAAGGACGCCGCCTACAATGAGCAGTTCTTC | - | TRBV6-1 | - | TRBJ2-1
CASSYSVLTGPGTEAFF | TGTGCCAGCAGTTACTCGGTACTCACAGGGCCAGGCACTGAAGCTTTCTTT | - | TRBV6-5 | - | TRBJ1-1
CASSSRGTATDTQYF | TGTGCCAGCAGCTCGAGGGGGACAGCCACAGATACGCAGTATTTT | few | TRBV5-6 | TRBD1 | TRBJ2-3
CASRFSGANVLTF | TGTGCCAGCAGGTTCTCTGGGGCCAACGTCCTGACTTTC | - | TRBV6-5 | - | TRBJ2-6
CASSLERSGEKTQYF | TGTGCCAGCAGCTTAGAGAGGTCAGGGGAAAAGACCCAGTACTTC | - | TRBV11-2 | - | TRBJ2-5
CASSPFGGQGAPSREQYF | TGTGCCAGCAGCCCATTCGGGGGACAGGGGGCGCCTTCCCGCGAGCAGTACTTC | few | TRBV4-2 | TRBD1 | TRBJ2-7
CASSLMNGEQYF | TGTGCCAGCAGCTTAATGAACGGGGAGCAGTACTTC | few | TRBV7-9 | - | TRBJ2-7
CASSTSTSLTDTQYF | TGTGCCAGCAGTACCTCGACTAGCCTTACAGATACGCAGTATTTT | - | TRBV12-3/TRBV12-4 | TRBD2 | TRBJ2-3
CASSPVVGGNTEAFF | TGCGCCAGCAGCCCCGTGGTAGGGGGGAACACTGAAGCTTTCTTT | few | TRBV5-1 | - | TRBJ1-1
CASSMRPSGSSYNEQFF | TGTGCCAGCAGTATGAGGCCTAGCGGGAGCTCCTACAATGAGCAGTTCTTC | - | TRBV9 | TRBD2 | TRBJ2-1
CSAMPRTEAFF | TGCAGCGCCATGCCAAGAACTGAAGCTTTCTTT | few | TRBV29-1 | - | TRBJ1-1
CSASGLAGGGPSTDTQYF | TGCAGTGCCTCGGGACTAGCGGGAGGAGGACCCAGCACAGATACGCAGTATTTT | few | TRBV20-1 | TRBD2 | TRBJ2-3
CASSLGPGTQETQYF | TGTGCCAGCAGTCTCGGCCCGGGGACCCAAGAGACCCAGTACTTC | - | TRBV12-3/TRBV12-4 | - | TRBJ2-5
CASSPTSGRVHEQFF | TGTGCCAGCAGCCCGACTAGCGGGAGGGTCCATGAGCAGTTCTTC | - | TRBV7-6 | TRBD2 | TRBJ2-1
CASSWTTGVTEAFF | TGTGCCAGCAGCTGGACAACAGGGGTTACTGAAGCTTTCTTT | - | TRBV7-9 | TRBD1 | TRBJ1-1
CSAGQGQPYEQYF | TGCAGTGCTGGACAGGGACAGCCCTACGAGCAGTACTTC | few | TRBV20-1 | TRBD1 | TRBJ2-7
CASSPSGVETQYF | TGTGCCAGCAGTCCTAGCGGGGTCGAGACCCAGTACTTC | many | TRBV6-1 | TRBD2 | TRBJ2-5
CASSRAGLADEQFF | TGTGCCAGCAGCCGTGCTGGACTAGCGGATGAGCAGTTCTTC | few | TRBV3-1 | TRBD2 | TRBJ2-1
CASSIARNIQYF | TGTGCCAGTAGTATAGCCAGAAACATTCAGTACTTC | - | TRBV19 | - | TRBJ2-4
CASSLITGETDTQYF | TGTGCCAGCAGCTTGATAACTGGAGAAACAGATACGCAGTATTTT | - | TRBV7-9 | - | TRBJ2-3
CASSYQGASNEKLFF | TGTGCCAGCAGTTACCAGGGGGCGTCTAATGAAAAACTGTTTTTT | few | TRBV6-5 | TRBD1 | TRBJ1-4
CASSQFSTDNLYGYTF | TGCGCCAGCAGCCAATTTTCCACGGACAATCTCTATGGCTACACCTTC | few | TRBV4-1 | - | TRBJ1-2
CSADPGQTYEQYF | TGCAGTGCGGACCCGGGCCAGACCTACGAGCAGTACTTC | - | TRBV20-1 | - | TRBJ2-7
CASSLRAGNTGELFF | TGCGCCAGCAGCTTGAGGGCAGGGAACACCGGGGAGCTGTTTTTT | many | TRBV5-1 | - | TRBJ2-2